The 17 T cell receptor beta chains below were found in one sample sequenced in a study of neoadjuvant nivolumab and ipilimumab in lung cancer. TCRdb's copy holds only in-frame clones and misses some; the assay was immunoSEQ multiplex PCR. Among about 30,000 clones, 92% were seen once, and the ten largest hold 2.1%. The material was peripheral blood, obtained after neoadjuvant nivolumab, alone or with ipilimumab, at or shortly before surgery. Receptors were obtained from an adult with non-small cell lung cancer.

The rearrangement links TRBV7-9 to TRBJ2-7; D gene unclear. The germline CDR1 and CDR2 sequences are SEHNR and FQNEAQ (reference sequence). This CDR3 is 13 amino acids long. V gave up 5 bases and J gave up 2 bases, with 10 bases separating them. For the CDR3, the DNA is TGTGCCAGCAGCATCGCTACCACCTACGAGCAGTACTTC. It specifies CASSIATTYEQYF.

The chain carries TRBV14 and TRBJ1-1, with a tentative D call TRBD1 (6 bases). From germline, CDR1 is SGHDN and CDR2 FVKESK. V was cut by 3 bases and J by 5 bases, with 16 bases left in between. This CDR3 spans 15 amino acids. The CDR3 DNA reads as TGTGCCAGCAGCCACCTACAGGGAAGGGGAACTGAAGCTTTCTTT. This codes for CASSHLQGRGTEAFF.

The chain has TRBV14 and TRBJ2-5, with 12 bases that match TRBD1. Per germline, CDR1 SGHDN and CDR2 FVKESK. Trimming cost V 2 bases and J 5 bases; bases outside gene matches: 6. The CDR3 has 16 amino acids. CDR3 in DNA: TGTGCCAGCAGCCAATGGGACAGGGGGCGCGGGGAGACCCAGTACTTC. Protein: CASSQWDRGRGETQYF.

The chain is built from TRBV9 and TRBJ2-6, with a possible D match to TRBD2 (5 bases). The V gene lost 4 bases and the J gene lost 0 bases, with 14 bases spanning the gap. The CDR3 has 17 amino acids. CDR1 and CDR2 from the germline V gene are SGDLS and YYNGEE. CDR3 sequence reads: CASSRSRGNSGANVLTF. For the CDR3, the DNA is TGTGCCAGCAGCCGCAGCAGAGGGAACTCTGGGGCCAACGTCCTGACTTTC.

The gene calls are TRBV29-1 and TRBJ2-2; D might be TRBD1 (5 bases). Germline-derived CDR1 and CDR2 are SQVTM and ANQGSEA. The V end was cut by 2 bases, the J end by 0 bases, with 7 bases between. The CDR3 sequence is 14 residues long. Here the CDR3 reads CSVEKTANTGELFF. The CDR3 nucleotides are TGCAGCGTTGAAAAGACAGCGAACACCGGGGAGCTGTTTTTT.

This clone was observed once. The chain couples TRBV18 to TRBJ2-7; TRBD2 might be the D (7 bases). Looked up from germline, CDR1 is KGHSH and CDR2 is LQKENI. CDR3 size: 18 residues. Deletions cut 1 base from V and 7 bases from J, with 26 bases between. CDR3 sequence reads: CASSPLGGGLVRAGEQYF. The CDR3, as DNA: TGTGCCAGCTCACCACTTGGCGGGGGCTTAGTAAGGGCCGGGGAGCAGTACTTC.

This sequence joins TRBV19 and TRBJ2-1; maybe TRBD2 (6 bases). CDR3 length: 13 residues. Germline V gene sequence: CDR1 LNHDA, CDR2 SQIVND (reference sequence). Trimming left V 9 bases short and J 4 bases short, with 13 bases between. DNA of the CDR3: TGTGCCAGCGCCGGGACTCTTTACAATGAGCAGTTCTTC. Protein sequence: CASAGTLYNEQFF.

This chain uses TRBV18 with TRBJ2-2; 8 bases line up with TRBD1. The J segment lost 3 bases and the V segment lost 6 bases, leaving 9 bases of the junction unmatched. Germline CDR1 KGHSH, CDR2 LQKENI. The CDR3 is made up of 16 amino acids. This CDR3 reads CASSHSRTGHTGELFF. The CDR3 DNA sequence: TGTGCCAGCTCCCATTCCCGGACAGGGCACACCGGGGAGCTGTTTTTT. Full variable domain (rest looked up from reference TRBV18 and TRBJ2-2): NAGVMQNPRHLVRRRGQEARLRCSPMKGHSHVYWYRQLPEEGLKFMVYLQKENIIDESGMPKERFSAEFPKEGPSILRIQQVVRGDSAAYFCASSHSRTGHTGELFFGEGSRLTVL.

CDR3 in DNA: TGCGCCAGCAGCCCCCGCCAGCGCAATGAGCAGTTCTTC. Encoded protein: CASSPRQRNEQFF. The V gene is TRBV5-1, the J gene TRBJ2-1, with no clear D. Trimming shortened V by 4 bases and J by 6 bases, and 11 bases separated the two germline ends. Per the germline V gene, CDR1 is SGHRS and CDR2 is YFSETQ. The CDR3 spans 13 residues.

The chain couples TRBV6-1 to TRBJ1-5; D gene unclear. The CDR3 has 15 residues. Germline values: CDR1 MNHNS, CDR2 SASEGT. The ends were cut back, 2 bases at V and 0 bases at J, with 8 bases in the middle. As DNA, the CDR3 is TGTGCCAGCAGTGAAATCCAAATTAGCAATCAGCCCCAGCATTTT. Its translation: CASSEIQISNQPQHF.

This clone was seen just once. V usage is TRBV4-1 and J usage is TRBJ2-5, with D unclear. V lost 0 bases, J lost 7 bases, and 15 bases lay in between. Germline assignment: CDR1 MGHRA and CDR2 YSYEKL. The CDR3 consists of 15 residues. The CDR3, as DNA: TGCGCCAGCAGCCAAGATTACCAAGAAGGTTGGACCCAGTACTTC. Protein: CASSQDYQEGWTQYF.

This clone was counted once. The chain has TRBV6-1 and TRBJ2-5; the D gene is possibly TRBD1 (5 bases). The CDR3 contains 15 residues. The germline gives CDR1 MNHNS, CDR2 SASEGT. The V and J ends lost 1 base and 5 bases respectively, with 14 bases between them. CDR3 residues: CASSEGEGARETQYF. DNA of the CDR3: TGTGCCAGCAGTGAAGGCGAAGGGGCGCGGGAGACCCAGTACTTC.

This clone has only one observation. J is TRBJ1-5 and V is TRBV19; 9 bases match TRBD1. The V segment lost 3 bases and the J segment 4 bases; nucleotides outside the gene matches: 7. Germline V gene lookup returns CDR1 LNHDA and CDR2 SQIVND (reference sequence). This CDR3 has 16 amino acids. The CDR3 sequence: CASSIGPTGGNQPQHF. Here the CDR3 DNA reads TGTGCCAGTAGTATTGGGCCGACAGGGGGTAATCAGCCCCAGCATTTT.

CDR3 region: CASSLGPNTEAFF. CDR3 nucleotides: TGCGCCAGCAGCTTGGGACCGAACACTGAAGCTTTCTTT. This sequence joins TRBV5-1 and TRBJ1-1; no clear D. V was pared by 0 bases and J by 1 base, with 4 bases between. Germline assignment: CDR1 SGHRS and CDR2 YFSETQ. This CDR3 is built from 13 residues.

This chain connects TRBV6-5 to TRBJ2-5; D ambiguous. CDR1 and CDR2 from the germline V gene are MNHEY and SVGAGI. Trimming stripped 4 bases from V and 2 bases from J, with 5 bases between. The length of the CDR3 is 12 residues. DNA for the CDR3: TGTGCCAGCAGTTCCAGTCAAGAGACCCAGTACTTC. Residues: CASSSSQETQYF.

The CDR3 loop is CASSLGYREDGTGELFF. CDR3 DNA sequence: TGTGCCAGCAGCTTAGGGTACAGGGAGGATGGCACCGGGGAGCTGTTTTTT. The J gene is TRBJ2-2, the V gene TRBV11-2, with D perhaps matching TRBD1 or TRBD2 (6 bases each). The CDR3 totals 17 residues. V lost 1 base to trimming and J lost 4 bases, with 16 bases between them. From germline, CDR1 is SGHAT and CDR2 FQNNGV.

The chain carries TRBV11-1 and TRBJ2-1; 14 nucleotides match TRBD2. Germline V gene sequence: CDR1 SGHAT, CDR2 FQDESV (reference sequence). Unmatched junction bases numbered 7, after V lost 4 bases and J lost 5 bases. The CDR3 sequence is 17 residues long. The CDR3 coding sequence is TGTGCCAGCAGCTCCCGGACTAGCGGGAGGATTAACAATGAGCAGTTCTTC. It codes for CASSSRTSGRINNEQFF.